The 4 T cell receptor beta chains below all came from one sample that was sequenced in a study of cytomegalovirus exposure and HLA in healthy donors. Vbeta (60) and Jbeta (13) primers were used in the PCR. Sequencing used immunoSEQ multiplex PCR; TCRdb keeps in-frame clones, though not all of them. Seen here are 130,000 to 150,000 clones, around 67% observed once, and the top ten hold 1.5% to 2%. The specimen sequenced was PBMCs. The receptors derive from a woman between 18 and 29 years old in good health and CMV-seronegative.

The chain has TRBV7-8 and TRBJ1-5, with 8 nucleotides matching TRBD1. The CDR3 has 15 amino acids. The ends lost 3 bases at V and 5 bases at J; junction bases unmatched: 6. Germline V gene lookup returns CDR1 SGHVS and CDR2 FQNEAQ. CDR3 nucleotide sequence: TGTGCCAGCAGCTTTGGCGCGACAGGGGATCAGCCCCAGCATTTT. Residues: CASSFGATGDQPQHF.

This clone was seen a single time. The V call is TRBV5-1, the J call TRBJ1-4, with 9 nucleotides matching TRBD1. The V gene's germline CDR1 is SGHRS and CDR2 YFSETQ. CDR3 length equals 16 residues. V was clipped by 4 bases and J by 8 bases; unmatched bases: 12. The CDR3: CASSPTVQGAGEKLFF. The CDR3 nucleotides are TGCGCCAGCAGCCCTACCGTACAGGGGGCGGGGGAAAAACTGTTTTTT.

The chain is built from TRBV7-2 and TRBJ2-6, with 8 nucleotides matching TRBD2. V dropped 6 bases and J dropped 2; count of bases not matched to a gene: 3. Germline assignment: CDR1 SGHTA and CDR2 FQGNSA. This CDR3 region has 15 residues. CDR3 protein: CASRHGRAGANVLTF. The CDR3 DNA reads TGTGCCAGCAGGCACGGGAGGGCTGGGGCCAACGTCCTGACTTTC.

Concerning this clone itself: One end of the junction is discordant with germline, which a read error may explain. The chain recombines TRBV10-2 with TRBJ1-2; D is possibly TRBD1 (6 bases). The germline V gene encodes CDR1 WSHSY and CDR2 SAAADI. There are 12 residues in the CDR3. This CDR3 reads CAGSSTGYGYTF. The DNA of the CDR3 is TGCGCCGGCAGCTCGACAGGCTATGGCTACACCTTC.